The present T cell receptor beta chain was sequenced within a study of blood T cell repertoires in COVID-19. Overall study: Sites in the United States, Italy and Spain provided acute and convalescent COVID-19 samples. From T cells, B-cell-depleted T cells, or PBMCs came the material, which was cDNA or gDNA.

Original analysis: Estimated nucleated cell counts came from reference gene primer amplification. Libraries were prepared by immunoSEQ multiplex PCR; TCRdb keeps only in-frame clonotypes and omits some of them. The V and J calls and the clone size are those of that table, but D and trimming were determined from the DNA. The sample carries some 15,000 clones, about 91% recorded once. The germline V gene encodes CDR1 LNHNV and CDR2 YYDKDF (reference sequence). The CDR3 extends over 15 amino acids. Trimming at V came to 2 bases and at J to 5 bases, leaving 6 bases not matched to a gene. The sequence was collected from a human donor in a cohort sampled during active COVID-19. Specimen: peripheral blood. The chain is built from TRBV15 and TRBJ2-5, with TRBD1 identical over 9 bases. The CDR3 loop is CATSRHRGLTETQYF. CDR3 nucleotides: TGTGCCACCAGCAGACACAGGGGGCTTACTGAGACCCAGTACTTC.